A single sample gave rise to the 23 T cell receptor beta chains below, sequenced in a study of T cells expressing NK-cell markers. For each CDR3 protein, TCRdb gives one entry from its re-call of the 5' RACE reads, without DNA. The record lists about 540,000 distinct CDR3 sequences, of which the ten most abundant hold around 3.3%. Sequenced material: blood T cells: a sorted CD56 or NKG2C T cell subset, CD4+ or CD8+ T cells, or bulk PBMC T cells (not recorded which). These receptors originate from a man aged 18 to 29 in good health.

This chain joins TRBV7-2 and TRBJ1-2; TCRdb indicates TRBD1, and absent DNA this call remains unverified. This CDR3 is 16 amino acids long. Germline CDR1 is SGHTA and CDR2 is FQGNSA. CDR3 protein: CASSFQDRGPNYGYTF.

The rearrangement links TRBV28 to TRBJ2-3; the TRBD2 assignment by TCRdb is unverifiable without DNA. The CDR3 contains 15 residues. CDR1 is MDHEN and CDR2 is SYDVKM in the germline V gene. The CDR3 sequence: CASSSTSASTDTQYF.

The J gene is TRBJ1-1, the V gene TRBV18; TCRdb proposes TRBD1, but this gene call is untestable without DNA. This CDR3 comprises 16 residues. Germline lookup yields CDR1 KGHSH and CDR2 LQKENI. The CDR3 region is CASSPKQGVSGTEAFF.

The J gene is TRBJ2-1, the V gene TRBV5-6; TCRdb's D call of TRBD2 is untestable without DNA. The CDR3 extends over 16 amino acids. Germline CDR1 SGHDT, CDR2 YYEEEE. CDR3 sequence reads: CASSLAVGGLNNEQFF.

The V call is TRBV20-1, the J call TRBJ2-3; checking the TCRdb D call of TRBD2 is not possible without DNA. The germline CDR1 and CDR2 sequences are DFQATT and SNEGSKA (reference sequence). The CDR3 extends over 16 amino acids. CDR3 loop: CSAAGGAGKSTDTQYF.

The chain employs TRBV10-3 and TRBJ1-1. The germline CDR1 and CDR2 sequences are ENHRY and SYGVKD. The length of the CDR3 is 14 residues. The CDR3 protein is CAAQGHSSNTEAFF.

The chain carries TRBV6-2 or TRBV6-3 and TRBJ1-5. The germline V gene encodes CDR1 MNHEY and CDR2 SVGEGT. The CDR3 runs to 16 residues. The CDR3 is CASSYSRDVGNQPQHF.

The rearrangement links TRBV7-3 to TRBJ1-1; TCRdb names TRBD1, which stays unverified in the absence of DNA. The germline V gene encodes CDR1 SGHTA and CDR2 FQGTGA. The CDR3 contains 15 residues. The CDR3 sequence is CASPPLEGAGTEAFF. The full variable domain, in which reference TRBV7-3 and TRBJ1-1 provide the parts outside the CDR3, is GAGVSQTPSNKVTEKGKYVELRCDPISGHTALYWYRQSLGQGPEFLIYFQGTGAADDSGLPNDRFFAVRPEGSVSTLKIQRTERGDSAVYLCASPPLEGAGTEAFFGQGTRLTVV.

V gene TRBV19 combines with J gene TRBJ2-7; TCRdb designates TRBD1, a call that cannot be tested without DNA. The CDR3 covers 16 residues. CDR1 is LNHDA, CDR2 SQIVND, per germline (reference sequence). This CDR3 reads CASSVSRDRDSYEQYF.

The rearrangement uses TRBV6-5 and TRBJ1-3; the D call of TRBD1 rests on TCRdb alone, since no DNA is present to check it. Looked up from germline, CDR1 is MNHEY and CDR2 is SVGAGI. The CDR3 runs 13 residues. The CDR3 here is CASGTGEGNTIYF.

This chain connects TRBV20-1 to TRBJ2-3; TCRdb's D call of TRBD1 is untestable without DNA. The CDR3 is 13 amino acids. Per germline, CDR1 DFQATT and CDR2 SNEGSKA (reference sequence). CDR3 residues: CSADTGRGDTQYF.

The gene calls are TRBV7-9 and TRBJ2-1; TCRdb reports TRBD1, a call that lacks DNA to check it against. There are 13 residues in the CDR3. Germline V gene lookup returns CDR1 SEHNR and CDR2 FQNEAQ (reference sequence). CDR3 residues: CASSSWARDEQFF. The whole variable domain, remainder taken from reference TRBV7-9 and TRBJ2-1, is DTGVSQNPRHKITKRGQNVTFRCDPISEHNRLYWYRQTLGQGPEFLTYFQNEAQLEKSRLLSDRFSAERPKGSFSTLEIQRTEQGDSAMYLCASSSWARDEQFFGPGTRLTVL.

CDR3: CAWRNNRLRTQYF. This sequence joins TRBV30 and TRBJ2-5; TCRdb designates TRBD1, a call that cannot be tested without DNA. The CDR3 loop spans 13 amino acids. The V gene's germline CDR1 is GTSNPN and CDR2 SVGIG (reference sequence). The complete variable domain, with remaining parts taken from reference TRBV30 and TRBJ2-5, reads SQTIHQWPATLVQPVGSPLSLECTVEGTSNPNLYWYRQAAGRGLQLLFYSVGIGQISSEVPQNLSASRPQDRQFILSSKKLLLSDSGFYLCAWRNNRLRTQYFGPGTRLLVL.

The rearrangement links TRBV6-2 or TRBV6-3 to TRBJ2-7; TCRdb's D gene call, TRBD1, goes unchecked for lack of DNA. Germline CDR1 reads MNHEY; CDR2 reads SVGEGT. The CDR3 consists of 14 residues. The CDR3 loop is CASSYRDRVFEQYF.

The chain combines TRBV4-3 with TRBJ2-7; TCRdb's D call, TRBD2, is unchecked because there is no DNA. Germline lookup yields CDR1 LGHNA and CDR2 YSLEER. This CDR3 is 14 amino acids long. CDR3 protein: CASSPWAGDYEQYF.

J is TRBJ2-5 and V is TRBV6-1; no DNA is available, so the TRBD1 call from TCRdb remains unchecked. Looked up from germline, CDR1 is MNHNS and CDR2 is SASEGT. This CDR3 region has 14 residues. CDR3 protein: CASSRWGGLETQYF.

This chain connects TRBV3-1 to TRBJ2-5; the TCRdb call, TRBD1, lacks DNA for checking. Germline V gene lookup returns CDR1 LGHDT and CDR2 YNNKEL (reference sequence). The CDR3 runs to 14 residues. The CDR3: CASSQRTGTETQYF.

The gene calls are TRBV12-3 or TRBV12-4 and TRBJ2-1; TCRdb reports TRBD2, a call that lacks DNA to check it against. The CDR3 is made up of 16 amino acids. The CDR3 loop reads CASNLVPGLADNEQFF.

The chain couples TRBV24-1 to TRBJ2-1; TCRdb's assignment of TRBD2 cannot be checked, as there is no DNA. The CDR3 loop spans 17 amino acids. Per the germline V gene, CDR1 is KGHDR and CDR2 is SFDVKD. CDR3 region: CATSDGTSGSRFNEQFF.

J is TRBJ2-1 and V is TRBV4-3; TCRdb picks TRBD2, but there is no DNA to check that call. Germline-derived CDR1 and CDR2 are LGHNA and YSLEER. The CDR3 has 16 residues. CDR3 sequence reads: CASSQAGTSGYNEQFF.

The chain is built from TRBV6-5 and TRBJ2-1; TCRdb outputs TRBD2, but without DNA this stays unchecked. Germline V CDR1 and CDR2: MNHEY, SVGAGI. The CDR3 spans 17 residues. This CDR3 is CASSYLGPGGSYNEQFF.

V is TRBV7-2 and J is TRBJ2-7. Germline V gives CDR1 SGHTA, CDR2 FQGNSA. The CDR3 is made up of 16 amino acids. The CDR3 loop is CASSLHGNRGSYEQYF.

The rearrangement joins TRBV18 to TRBJ2-7. The germline gives CDR1 KGHSH, CDR2 LQKENI. The CDR3 contains 16 residues. CDR3 sequence reads: CASSPSIAGSSHEQYF.